This TCR beta chain was observed in a study of T cell repertoires in cytomegalovirus infection. Overall study: Both CMV infection and a matching HLA type were indicated by public TCR beta signatures.

TCRdb passed the reads through MiXCR, listing each CDR3 protein once. Altogether some 120,000 distinct CDR3 sequences are present, about 32% being singletons, with the ten largest covering 58%. This clonotype was observed a few times. Its antigen is still unknown. The sample was CD8+ T cells from cultured PBMCs, taken from culture after CMV antigen stimulation. The receptor was isolated from a human donor in good health (CMV status not recorded). Some clones in this sample may be carry-over from other donors' samples.

CDR3 DNA sequence: TGTGCCAGCAGCCCGTTTCGCGGGGGGATGAACGAGCAGTACTTC. Protein product: CASSPFRGGMNEQYF. This rearrangement joins TRBV11-1 to TRBJ2-7, with TRBD2 matching over 8 bases. CDR3 size: 15 residues. CDR1 SGHAT and CDR2 FQDESV come from the germline V gene (reference sequence). V dropped 5 bases and J dropped 5; count of bases not matched to a gene: 11.